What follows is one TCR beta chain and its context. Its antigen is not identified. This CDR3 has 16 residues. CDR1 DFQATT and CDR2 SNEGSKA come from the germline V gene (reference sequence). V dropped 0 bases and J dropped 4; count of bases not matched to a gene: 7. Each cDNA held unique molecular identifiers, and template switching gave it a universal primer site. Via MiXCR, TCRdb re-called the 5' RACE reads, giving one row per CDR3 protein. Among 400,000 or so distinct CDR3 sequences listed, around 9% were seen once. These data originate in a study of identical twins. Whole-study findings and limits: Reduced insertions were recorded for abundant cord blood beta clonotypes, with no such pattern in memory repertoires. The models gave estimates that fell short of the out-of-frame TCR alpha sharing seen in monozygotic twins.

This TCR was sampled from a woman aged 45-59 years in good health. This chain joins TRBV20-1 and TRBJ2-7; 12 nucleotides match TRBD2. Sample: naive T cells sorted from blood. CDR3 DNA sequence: TGCAGTGCTAGAGACCCCCGGACTAGCGGGATGTACGAGCAGTACTTC. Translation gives CSARDPRTSGMYEQYF.